This TCR beta chain was identified in a study of OX40 agonist ivuxolimab in advanced cancers. About the research overall: Patients achieving partial responses numbered three: one hepatocellular carcinoma case and two cutaneous melanoma cases. Overall study findings and caveats: Antigen targets of the expanded peripheral T cells went undetermined.

The CDR3 extends over 16 amino acids. Trimming shortened V by 2 bases and J by 11 bases, and 22 bases separated the two germline ends. The germline CDR1 and CDR2 sequences are MDHEN and SYDVKM. As regards this clone: What it binds is not known.

TCRdb's copy holds only in-frame clones and misses some; the assay was immunoSEQ multiplex PCR. Of 70,000 to 85,000 clones in the sample, 75% to 95% were seen once. This clonotype originated in an adult with an advanced solid tumor such as melanoma, head and neck, liver or kidney cancer. The rearrangement links TRBV28 to TRBJ1-5; TRBD1 is a possible D gene (6 bases). The starting material was CD4+ or CD8+ T cells sorted from blood, obtained in a trial of the OX40 agonist ivuxolimab. The CDR3 region has the DNA TGTGCCAGCAGTTTAGTACAGGGTTGGGGTAGTGAAACCCAGCATTTT. It encodes CASSLVQGWGSETQHF.